This TCR beta chain was recovered during a study of OX40 agonist ivuxolimab in advanced cancers. Study-wide results and limits: Researchers did not establish what antigens the expanded peripheral T cells target.

Germline CDR1 and CDR2: SGHVS and FQNEAQ. The V gene end was trimmed by 4 bases and the J gene end by 8 bases; junction bases not matched to a gene: 13. The CDR3 loop spans 16 amino acids. Here immunoSEQ multiplex PCR was the method, and the copy in TCRdb shows in-frame clones only, minus some. The sample consists of approximately 70,000 clones, approximately 92% of them appearing once. Concerning this clone itself: Its antigen is not identified.

The material sequenced was CD4+ or CD8+ T cells sorted from blood, taken in a trial of the OX40 agonist ivuxolimab. This clonotype was sampled from an adult with an advanced solid tumor such as melanoma, head and neck, liver or kidney cancer. This chain links TRBV7-8 with TRBJ1-2, with 10 bases identical to TRBD1. The CDR3 coding sequence is TGTGCCAGCAGCTCCACCGGGACAGGGGCTATTGGCGGCTACACCTTC. This translates into CASSSTGTGAIGGYTF.